A single sample is the source of the 18 T cell receptor beta chains below, sequenced in a study of blood T cell repertoires in COVID-19. TCRdb keeps only in-frame clones here, not all; method: immunoSEQ multiplex PCR. This table holds 200,000 to 250,000 clones, approximately 83% found once. Sample: peripheral blood. Receptor source: a woman in her twenties or thirties with COVID-19, enrolled during active disease.

The chain employs TRBV9 and TRBJ1-5; 12 bases line up with TRBD1. CDR1 is SGDLS and CDR2 is YYNGEE in the germline V gene. Losses at the gene ends were 2 bases for V and 6 bases for J; bases not matched to a gene: 6. There are 16 residues in the CDR3. The CDR3 bases are TGTGCCAGCAGCGTGGGGACAGGGGGCGCGGGTCAGCCCCAGCATTTT. Its protein is CASSVGTGGAGQPQHF. The full variable domain, its missing parts supplied by reference TRBV9 and TRBJ1-5, is DSGVTQTPKHLITATGQRVTLRCSPRSGDLSVYWYQQSLDQGLQFLIQYYNGEERAKGNILERFSAQQFPDLHSELNLSSLELGDSALYFCASSVGTGGAGQPQHFGDGTRLSIL.

V gene TRBV5-1 combines with J gene TRBJ2-7; TRBD1 matches 10 bases. V shed 4 bases, J shed 7 bases, and the junction held 8 bases outside the gene matches. Looked up from germline, CDR1 is SGHRS and CDR2 is YFSETQ. This CDR3 has 14 amino acids. In DNA, the CDR3 is TGCGCCAGCAGCATAAGACAGGGGGCGCGAGAGCAGTACTTC. Translated, it gives CASSIRQGAREQYF.

This clone appeared a single time. The V gene is TRBV28, the J gene TRBJ2-5; 10 bases match TRBD2. V was clipped by 7 bases and J by 3 bases; unmatched bases: 8. The CDR3 loop spans 15 amino acids. Germline V gene lookup returns CDR1 MDHEN and CDR2 SYDVKM. The CDR3 nucleotides are TGTGCCAGCACCCTTAGCGGGGGGACGAAAGAGACCCAGTACTTC. It codes for CASTLSGGTKETQYF.

The chain links TRBV5-4 to TRBJ2-5; the D is unclear. This CDR3 region has 13 residues. The germline V gene encodes CDR1 SGHNT and CDR2 YYREEE (reference sequence). V dropped 4 bases and J dropped 4 bases, with 11 bases sitting between them. CDR3 sequence reads: CASSPADGETQYF. The CDR3 DNA reads as TGTGCCAGCAGCCCGGCGGATGGAGAGACCCAGTACTTC.

A few counts support this clone. The chain employs TRBV7-2 and TRBJ1-1; TRBD1 matches 10 bases. V dropped 6 bases and J dropped 1; count of bases not matched to a gene: 14. The CDR3 runs to 18 residues. Germline V gene sequence: CDR1 SGHTA, CDR2 FQGNSA. CDR3 protein: CASSSGQGRLSWNTEAFF. The CDR3 DNA sequence: TGTGCCAGCAGTTCGGGACAGGGGAGGTTGAGTTGGAACACTGAAGCTTTCTTT.

This chain connects TRBV3-1 (or the pseudogene TRBV3-2) to TRBJ2-7, with 12 bases matching TRBD2. The V gene's germline CDR1 is LGHDT and CDR2 YNNKEL (reference sequence). The CDR3 has 15 residues. J was trimmed by 2 bases and V by 4 bases; bases with no gene match: 3. The CDR3 DNA follows: TGTGCCAGCAGCCTGACTAGCGGGAGCCCCTACGAGCAGTACTTC. Amino acids: CASSLTSGSPYEQYF.

This chain connects TRBV4-1 to TRBJ2-7; TRBD2 matches at 8 bases. Germline CDR1 and CDR2: MGHRA and YSYEKL. This CDR3 has 16 residues. Trimming cost V 3 bases and J 1 base; bases outside gene matches: 8. In nucleotides, the CDR3 is TGCGCCAGCAGCCACAAAAGCGGGGGTGGGTCCTACGAGCAGTACTTC. The encoded protein is CASSHKSGGGSYEQYF.

This clone has more than one count but fewer than ten. The chain joins TRBV28 to TRBJ2-5; 9 nucleotides line up with TRBD2. The CDR3 is 15 residues long. CDR1 is MDHEN and CDR2 is SYDVKM in the germline V gene. Trimming removed 2 bases from V and 4 bases from J; junction bases left unmatched: 5. In nucleotides, the CDR3 is TGTGCCAGCAGTTTAGGCAGCGGGGGGAGAGAGACCCAGTACTTC. Its translation is CASSLGSGGRETQYF.

The CDR3 DNA is TGTGCCAGCAGCCAAGAACAGACCTATGGCTACACCTTC. Its protein is CASSQEQTYGYTF. The gene calls are TRBV14 and TRBJ1-2; D gene ambiguous. The CDR3 has 13 residues. The germline V gene has CDR1 SGHDN and CDR2 FVKESK. Trimming pared 0 bases from V and 4 bases from J, leaving 6 bases between. The full variable domain, completed using reference TRBV14 and TRBJ1-2, is EAGVTQFPSHSVIEKGQTVTLRCDPISGHDNLYWYRRVMGKEIKFLLHFVKESKQDESGMPNNRFLAERTGGTYSTLKVQPAELEDSGVYFCASSQEQTYGYTFGSGTRLTVV.

Only one count was recorded for this clone. This rearrangement joins TRBV7-2 to TRBJ1-2; TRBD1 aligns across 7 bases. The CDR3 contains 14 residues. CDR1 is SGHTA, CDR2 FQGNSA, per germline. The V and J ends lost 4 bases and 4 bases, in that order; junction bases with no gene match: 6. The CDR3 sequence is CASSSLTGVYGYTF. The CDR3 DNA reads TGTGCCAGCAGCTCCCTTACAGGGGTCTATGGCTACACCTTC.

This sequence joins TRBV27 and TRBJ2-3, with 8 bases aligning to TRBD1. CDR3 length: 15 residues. Germline V gene data show CDR1 as MNHEY and CDR2 as SMNVEV (reference sequence). V was pared by 7 bases and J by 6 bases, with 12 bases of the junction left unmatched. The CDR3 nucleotides read TGTGCCAGCACTGAATGGACAGGGAAGGTGGATACGCAGTATTTT. Translating gives CASTEWTGKVDTQYF.

V is TRBV9 and J is TRBJ2-3, with TRBD1 matching 7 bases. This CDR3 contains 15 residues. CDR1 SGDLS and CDR2 YYNGEE come from the germline V gene. After removal of 3 bases from V and 3 bases from J, the junction contained 7 bases not matched to a gene. The CDR3 here is CASSALTGYTDTQYF. CDR3 in DNA: TGTGCCAGCAGCGCCCTGACAGGGTATACAGATACGCAGTATTTT.

Comments on this clone: The sample has other DNA sequences that encode this CDR3 too. The J gene is TRBJ2-3, the V gene TRBV18; unclear D gene. CDR1 and CDR2 (germline): KGHSH, LQKENI. Trimming took 3 bases from V and 0 from J, leaving 4 bases between them. The CDR3 length is 13 residues. CDR3 sequence (DNA): TGTGCCAGCTCACCTCCTAGCACAGATACGCAGTATTTT. Its translation: CASSPPSTDTQYF.

CDR3 bases: TGTGCCTGGAGACTAGCGGGAGTGACCGGGGAGCTGTTTTTT. This encodes CAWRLAGVTGELFF. This sequence joins TRBV30 and TRBJ2-2; 11 bases are shared with TRBD2. With 3 bases clipped from V and 5 bases from J, the junction kept 2 bases outside the gene matches. The CDR3 is 14 residues long. Germline lookup yields CDR1 GTSNPN and CDR2 SVGIG (reference sequence).

The chain uses TRBV7-2 and TRBJ2-1; perhaps TRBD2 as D (5 bases). V lost 1 base, J lost 8 bases, and 6 bases lay in between. Germline values: CDR1 SGHTA, CDR2 FQGNSA. This CDR3 has 12 amino acids. CDR3 sequence: CASSLERDEQFF. The CDR3 nucleotides are TGTGCCAGCAGCTTAGAGAGGGATGAGCAGTTCTTC.

V usage is TRBV9 and J usage is TRBJ1-2, with 7 bases that match TRBD1. CDR1 and CDR2 from the germline V gene are SGDLS and YYNGEE. The ends lost 3 bases at V and 8 bases at J; junction bases unmatched: 10. CDR3 length equals 14 residues. The CDR3, as DNA: TGTGCCAGCAGCGGTTCGACAGGGCTCTTAGGCTACACCTTC. It is translated as CASSGSTGLLGYTF.

This clone has a handful of counts. The same CDR3 also results from other DNA sequences found in this sample. The chain employs TRBV12-3 or TRBV12-4 and TRBJ2-7, with a weak D call TRBD1 (6 bases). With 3 bases removed from V and 3 bases from J, the gap between germline ends came to 9 bases. This CDR3 has 13 amino acids. CDR3 in amino acids: CASSLGAGYEQYF. The CDR3 nucleotides read TGTGCCAGCAGTTTGGGGGCAGGCTACGAGCAGTACTTC.

The rearrangement uses TRBV18 and TRBJ1-2, with a weak D call TRBD1 (5 bases). Germline V CDR1 and CDR2: KGHSH, LQKENI. The CDR3 has 14 residues. V lost 2 bases, J lost 5 bases, and 12 bases lay in between. CDR3 DNA sequence: TGTGCCAGCTCACCAATACGGGGGGAGTATGGCTACACCTTC. This translates into CASSPIRGEYGYTF.